The rows below give T cell receptor beta chains drawn from one sample of a study of T-cell reconstitution after alpha-beta-depleted transplantation in children. TCRdb re-called the PCR reads through MiXCR, storing one row per CDR3 protein. This sample has nearly 550,000 distinct CDR3 sequences, with around 19% found just once. The sequencing here drew on PBMCs from the stem cell graft donor, taken from the stem cell graft. Source of these receptors: a human donor who donated a stem cell graft to a child with acute lymphoblastic leukemia. The CDR3 runs from the conserved cysteine through the conserved F or W. A D gene is named only where the DNA matches it firmly. Expanded clones are given a class, and other clones once, few, many or no size at all.

d_call: TRBD2; cdr3_length: 14; j_call: TRBJ2-7; v_call: TRBV7-8; clone_size: .; cdr3_aa: CASSLVTAGNEQYF; cdr3_nt: TGTGCCAGCAGCTTAGTGACAGCGGGGAACGAGCAGTACTTC
d_call: TRBD1; cdr3_length: 16; j_call: TRBJ1-6; v_call: TRBV27; clone_size: .; cdr3_aa: CASSSFRQGGNSPLHF; cdr3_nt: TGTGCCAGCAGTTCCTTCAGACAGGGTGGTAATTCACCCCTCCACTTT
d_call: .; cdr3_length: 13; j_call: TRBJ2-4; v_call: TRBV29-1; clone_size: .; cdr3_aa: CSGEERYKNIQYF; cdr3_nt: TGCAGTGGCGAGGAGCGGTACAAAAACATTCAGTACTTC
d_call: TRBD2; cdr3_length: 15; j_call: TRBJ2-1; v_call: TRBV6-1; clone_size: .; cdr3_aa: CASGSGTSGSNEQFF; cdr3_nt: TGTGCCAGCGGATCCGGGACTAGCGGGAGTAATGAGCAGTTCTTC
d_call: .; cdr3_length: 15; j_call: TRBJ2-6; v_call: TRBV9; clone_size: .; cdr3_aa: CASSVFTSGANVLTF; cdr3_nt: TGTGCCAGCAGCGTTTTTACCTCTGGGGCCAACGTCCTGACTTTC
d_call: .; cdr3_length: 15; j_call: TRBJ1-1; v_call: TRBV20-1; clone_size: many; cdr3_aa: CSARDIGTVNTEAFF; cdr3_nt: TGCAGTGCTAGAGATATCGGAACAGTCAACACTGAAGCTTTCTTT
d_call: TRBD1; cdr3_length: 14; j_call: TRBJ1-5; v_call: TRBV2; clone_size: .; cdr3_aa: CASSKTGDNQPQHF; cdr3_nt: TGTGCCAGCAGTAAGACAGGGGATAATCAGCCCCAGCATTTT
d_call: TRBD1; cdr3_length: 13; j_call: TRBJ1-1; v_call: TRBV29-1; clone_size: few; cdr3_aa: CSAGDRRGTEAFF; cdr3_nt: TGCAGCGCTGGGGACAGACGGGGCACTGAAGCTTTCTTT
d_call: .; cdr3_length: 15; j_call: TRBJ1-5; v_call: TRBV4-1; clone_size: .; cdr3_aa: CASSQELTVNQPQHF; cdr3_nt: TGCGCCAGCAGCCAAGAGTTGACAGTAAATCAGCCCCAGCATTTT
d_call: .; cdr3_length: 15; j_call: TRBJ2-1; v_call: TRBV30; clone_size: .; cdr3_aa: CAWSGLPNTYNEQFF; cdr3_nt: TGTGCCTGGAGTGGACTCCCCAATACCTACAATGAGCAGTTCTTC
d_call: TRBD2; cdr3_length: 15; j_call: TRBJ2-7; v_call: TRBV12-3/TRBV12-4; clone_size: .; cdr3_aa: CASTSLGGDGYEQYF; cdr3_nt: TGTGCCAGCACTTCCTTGGGGGGGGATGGCTACGAGCAGTACTTC
d_call: .; cdr3_length: 14; j_call: TRBJ2-3; v_call: TRBV7-8; clone_size: few; cdr3_aa: CASSLHQSTDTQYF; cdr3_nt: TGTGCCAGCAGCTTACACCAGTCCACGGATACGCAGTATTTT
d_call: TRBD2; cdr3_length: 16; j_call: TRBJ2-7; v_call: TRBV5-4; clone_size: .; cdr3_aa: CASSHFSAGGSYEQYF; cdr3_nt: TGTGCCAGCAGCCATTTTTCAGCGGGAGGCTCCTACGAGCAGTACTTC
d_call: TRBD1; cdr3_length: 15; j_call: TRBJ2-7; v_call: TRBV20-1; clone_size: many; cdr3_aa: CSARVRQGISYEQYF; cdr3_nt: TGCAGTGCTAGGGTACGACAGGGGATTTCCTACGAGCAGTACTTC
d_call: .; cdr3_length: 15; j_call: TRBJ2-7; v_call: TRBV27; clone_size: .; cdr3_aa: CASMRVQGGFYEQYF; cdr3_nt: TGTGCCAGCATGAGGGTACAGGGTGGATTCTACGAGCAGTACTTC
d_call: .; cdr3_length: 14; j_call: TRBJ1-4; v_call: TRBV20-1; clone_size: .; cdr3_aa: CSAPTGITNEKLFF; cdr3_nt: TGCAGTGCTCCGACGGGAATAACTAATGAAAAACTGTTTTTT
d_call: .; cdr3_length: 13; j_call: TRBJ1-2; v_call: TRBV27; clone_size: .; cdr3_aa: CASSLAAHYGYTF; cdr3_nt: TGTGCCAGCAGTTTGGCAGCACATTATGGCTACACCTTC
d_call: .; cdr3_length: 12; j_call: TRBJ2-7; v_call: TRBV12-3/TRBV12-4; clone_size: few; cdr3_aa: CASSDQREEQYF; cdr3_nt: TGTGCCAGCAGTGACCAGAGGGAGGAGCAGTACTTC
d_call: .; cdr3_length: 13; j_call: TRBJ1-1; v_call: TRBV24-1; clone_size: .; cdr3_aa: CATSGSLGYEAFF; cdr3_nt: TGTGCCACCAGTGGGAGCCTGGGATATGAAGCTTTCTTT
d_call: .; cdr3_length: 13; j_call: TRBJ1-1; v_call: TRBV20-1; clone_size: .; cdr3_aa: CSARIMGYTEAFF; cdr3_nt: TGCAGTGCTAGAATTATGGGTTACACTGAAGCTTTCTTT
d_call: TRBD1; cdr3_length: 14; j_call: TRBJ2-6; v_call: TRBV29-1; clone_size: .; cdr3_aa: CSVGGGTGGHVLTF; cdr3_nt: TGCAGCGTTGGAGGTGGGACAGGGGGCCACGTCCTGACTTTC
d_call: TRBD1; cdr3_length: 14; j_call: TRBJ1-2; v_call: TRBV9; clone_size: few; cdr3_aa: CASSAGQHGDGYTF; cdr3_nt: TGTGCCAGCAGCGCGGGACAGCACGGCGATGGCTACACCTTC
d_call: .; cdr3_length: 13; j_call: TRBJ1-1; v_call: TRBV2; clone_size: .; cdr3_aa: CASSDPYGTEAFF; cdr3_nt: TGTGCCAGCAGTGATCCTTATGGGACTGAAGCTTTCTTT
d_call: .; cdr3_length: 12; j_call: TRBJ2-3; v_call: TRBV15; clone_size: .; cdr3_aa: CATSRSSDTQYF; cdr3_nt: TGTGCCACCAGCAGATCCTCAGATACGCAGTATTTT
d_call: TRBD1; cdr3_length: 14; j_call: TRBJ2-1; v_call: TRBV27; clone_size: few; cdr3_aa: CASSFGQGAREQFF; cdr3_nt: TGTGCCAGCAGTTTCGGGCAGGGGGCGCGTGAGCAGTTCTTC
d_call: TRBD2; cdr3_length: 17; j_call: TRBJ2-2; v_call: TRBV5-1; clone_size: few; cdr3_aa: CASSSWTSGANTGELFF; cdr3_nt: TGCGCCAGCAGCTCATGGACTAGCGGGGCAAACACCGGGGAGCTGTTTTTT
d_call: .; cdr3_length: 14; j_call: TRBJ2-3; v_call: TRBV12-3/TRBV12-4; clone_size: few; cdr3_aa: CASRVKPAGDTQYF; cdr3_nt: TGTGCCAGCAGGGTTAAACCGGCGGGGGATACGCAGTATTTT
d_call: .; cdr3_length: 12; j_call: TRBJ2-7; v_call: TRBV29-1; clone_size: few; cdr3_aa: CSVRGATYEQYF; cdr3_nt: TGCAGCGTCCGGGGGGCTACCTACGAGCAGTACTTC
d_call: .; cdr3_length: 14; j_call: TRBJ2-1; v_call: TRBV5-5; clone_size: .; cdr3_aa: CASSPLGAGNEQFF; cdr3_nt: TGTGCCAGCAGCCCCCTGGGAGCTGGAAATGAGCAGTTCTTC
d_call: .; cdr3_length: 13; j_call: TRBJ1-4; v_call: TRBV5-5; clone_size: .; cdr3_aa: CASSTPPDEKLFF; cdr3_nt: TGTGCCAGCAGCACCCCACCCGACGAAAAACTGTTTTTT
d_call: TRBD2; cdr3_length: 17; j_call: TRBJ2-1; v_call: TRBV7-9; clone_size: .; cdr3_aa: CASSLDLTSGSYNEQFF; cdr3_nt: TGTGCCAGCAGCTTAGACCTAACTAGCGGGAGCTACAATGAGCAGTTCTTC
d_call: .; cdr3_length: 12; j_call: TRBJ1-4; v_call: TRBV6-6; clone_size: few; cdr3_aa: CASSYSREKLFF; cdr3_nt: TGTGCCAGCAGTTACTCACGAGAAAAACTGTTTTTT
d_call: .; cdr3_length: 18; j_call: TRBJ2-4; v_call: TRBV29-1; clone_size: .; cdr3_aa: CSVTYSLRGPLAKNIQYF; cdr3_nt: TGCAGCGTGACTTACAGCCTCCGGGGGCCACTAGCCAAAAACATTCAGTACTTC
d_call: .; cdr3_length: 18; j_call: TRBJ2-3; v_call: TRBV20-1; clone_size: .; cdr3_aa: CSAAPKQGNFLWADTQYF; cdr3_nt: TGCAGTGCCGCGCCAAAACAGGGAAATTTTCTCTGGGCAGATACGCAGTATTTT
d_call: .; cdr3_length: 15; j_call: TRBJ2-2; v_call: TRBV5-1; clone_size: few; cdr3_aa: CASSLRGENTGELFF; cdr3_nt: TGCGCCAGCAGCCTAAGGGGGGAAAACACCGGGGAGCTGTTTTTT
d_call: TRBD1; cdr3_length: 13; j_call: TRBJ2-1; v_call: TRBV7-9; clone_size: .; cdr3_aa: CASDRDSYNEQFF; cdr3_nt: TGTGCCAGCGACAGGGACTCCTACAATGAGCAGTTCTTC
d_call: .; cdr3_length: 13; j_call: TRBJ2-7; v_call: TRBV27; clone_size: few; cdr3_aa: CASSRDGLSEQYF; cdr3_nt: TGTGCCAGCAGTAGGGACGGCCTCTCCGAGCAGTACTTC
d_call: TRBD2; cdr3_length: 17; j_call: TRBJ2-1; v_call: TRBV10-3; clone_size: .; cdr3_aa: CAISFPGLAGSYNEQFF; cdr3_nt: TGTGCCATCAGTTTTCCGGGACTAGCGGGCTCCTACAATGAGCAGTTCTTC
d_call: TRBD2; cdr3_length: 17; j_call: TRBJ2-7; v_call: TRBV9; clone_size: few; cdr3_aa: CASSVGSSGAFSYEQYF; cdr3_nt: TGTGCCAGCAGCGTAGGTTCCAGCGGGGCGTTCTCCTACGAGCAGTACTTC
d_call: TRBD2; cdr3_length: 20; j_call: TRBJ2-7; v_call: TRBV24-1; clone_size: few; cdr3_aa: CATSDPRTSGRLTYDYEQYF; cdr3_nt: TGTGCCACCAGTGACCCCAGAACTAGCGGGAGGCTTACTTATGACTACGAGCAGTACTTC
d_call: TRBD2; cdr3_length: 16; j_call: TRBJ2-1; v_call: TRBV7-9; clone_size: .; cdr3_aa: CASSPVRASGFGEQFF; cdr3_nt: TGTGCCAGCAGCCCCGTACGGGCTAGCGGGTTCGGGGAGCAGTTCTTC
d_call: .; cdr3_length: 13; j_call: TRBJ1-2; v_call: TRBV4-1; clone_size: .; cdr3_aa: CASSLEFAYGYTF; cdr3_nt: TGCGCCAGCAGCCTCGAGTTTGCCTATGGCTACACCTTC
d_call: .; cdr3_length: 15; j_call: TRBJ2-7; v_call: TRBV4-1; clone_size: .; cdr3_aa: CASSQVGDTTYEQYF; cdr3_nt: TGCGCCAGCAGCCAAGTTGGGGACACCACCTACGAGCAGTACTTC
d_call: .; cdr3_length: 16; j_call: TRBJ2-6; v_call: TRBV27; clone_size: few; cdr3_aa: CASSPSLVSGANVLTF; cdr3_nt: TGTGCCAGCAGTCCGAGCTTGGTCTCTGGGGCCAACGTCCTGACTTTC
d_call: TRBD1; cdr3_length: 16; j_call: TRBJ2-3; v_call: TRBV7-9; clone_size: .; cdr3_aa: CASSLPRTGSTDTQYF; cdr3_nt: TGTGCCAGCAGCCTCCCCCGGACAGGGAGCACAGATACGCAGTATTTT
d_call: .; cdr3_length: 15; j_call: TRBJ2-1; v_call: TRBV20-1; clone_size: .; cdr3_aa: CSASLQATFYNEQFF; cdr3_nt: TGCAGTGCATCCCTTCAGGCTACCTTCTACAATGAGCAGTTCTTC
d_call: .; cdr3_length: 14; j_call: TRBJ2-2; v_call: TRBV12-3/TRBV12-4; clone_size: .; cdr3_aa: CASSTRQADGELFF; cdr3_nt: TGTGCCAGCAGTACCCGACAGGCGGACGGGGAGCTGTTTTTT
d_call: .; cdr3_length: 19; j_call: TRBJ1-2; v_call: TRBV27; clone_size: .; cdr3_aa: CASSLSRRRGVAANYGYTF; cdr3_nt: TGTGCCAGCAGTTTATCTCGGCGCAGGGGAGTTGCCGCTAACTATGGCTACACCTTC
d_call: .; cdr3_length: 14; j_call: TRBJ2-2; v_call: TRBV5-5; clone_size: .; cdr3_aa: CASSLVRYTGELFF; cdr3_nt: TGTGCCAGCAGCTTGGTCAGATACACCGGGGAGCTGTTTTTT
d_call: .; cdr3_length: 13; j_call: TRBJ1-4; v_call: TRBV5-1; clone_size: .; cdr3_aa: CASRGTGYEKLFF; cdr3_nt: TGCGCCAGCAGAGGAACAGGATATGAAAAACTGTTTTTT
d_call: .; cdr3_length: 12; j_call: TRBJ2-7; v_call: TRBV20-1; clone_size: .; cdr3_aa: CSARDFVYEQYF; cdr3_nt: TGCAGTGCTCGGGACTTCGTCTACGAGCAGTACTTC
d_call: .; cdr3_length: 15; j_call: TRBJ2-3; v_call: TRBV21-1; clone_size: few; cdr3_aa: CASSSRPASTDTQYF; cdr3_nt: TGTGCCAGCAGCTCCCGACCGGCGAGCACAGATACGCAGTATTTT
d_call: TRBD2; cdr3_length: 15; j_call: TRBJ2-5; v_call: TRBV11-2; clone_size: .; cdr3_aa: CASSVQRDVQETQYF; cdr3_nt: TGTGCCAGCAGCGTCCAGCGGGACGTACAAGAGACCCAGTACTTC
d_call: .; cdr3_length: 15; j_call: TRBJ1-2; v_call: TRBV15; clone_size: few; cdr3_aa: CATSSPGTVNYGYTF; cdr3_nt: TGTGCCACCAGCAGTCCCGGGACGGTCAACTATGGCTACACCTTC
d_call: .; cdr3_length: 15; j_call: TRBJ1-1; v_call: TRBV4-2; clone_size: few; cdr3_aa: CASSQLGGSDTEAFF; cdr3_nt: TGTGCCAGCAGCCAACTGGGAGGGAGTGACACTGAAGCTTTCTTT
d_call: .; cdr3_length: 15; j_call: TRBJ1-1; v_call: TRBV27; clone_size: .; cdr3_aa: CASSATRVRGTEAFF; cdr3_nt: TGTGCCAGCAGTGCTACAAGGGTAAGGGGCACTGAAGCTTTCTTT
d_call: TRBD2; cdr3_length: 16; j_call: TRBJ2-1; v_call: TRBV5-1; clone_size: few; cdr3_aa: CASSGIAGPSYNEQFF; cdr3_nt: TGCGCCAGCAGCGGGATAGCGGGACCCTCCTACAATGAGCAGTTCTTC
d_call: .; cdr3_length: 15; j_call: TRBJ2-3; v_call: TRBV9; clone_size: few; cdr3_aa: CASVPLGGTADTQYF; cdr3_nt: TGTGCCAGCGTACCCTTAGGGGGGACCGCAGATACGCAGTATTTT
d_call: .; cdr3_length: 15; j_call: TRBJ2-2; v_call: TRBV4-1; clone_size: few; cdr3_aa: CASSQDTVNTGELFF; cdr3_nt: TGCGCCAGCAGCCAAGACACAGTAAACACCGGGGAGCTGTTTTTT